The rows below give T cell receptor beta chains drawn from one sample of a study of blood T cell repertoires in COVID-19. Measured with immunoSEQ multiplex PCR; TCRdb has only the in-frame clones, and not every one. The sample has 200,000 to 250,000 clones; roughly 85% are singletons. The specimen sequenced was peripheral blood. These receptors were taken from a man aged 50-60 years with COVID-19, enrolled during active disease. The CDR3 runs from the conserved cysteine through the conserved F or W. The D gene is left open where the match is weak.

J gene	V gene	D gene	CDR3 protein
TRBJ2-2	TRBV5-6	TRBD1	CASSLDRRLGGELFF
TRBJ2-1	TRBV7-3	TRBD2	CASSGTPNGGINEQFF
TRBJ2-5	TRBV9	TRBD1	CASSPRGTGGQETQYF
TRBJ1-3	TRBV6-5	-	CASGRTNSGNTIYF
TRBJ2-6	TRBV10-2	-	CAIRTQESGANVLTF
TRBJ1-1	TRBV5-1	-	CASSLGGQLNTEAFF
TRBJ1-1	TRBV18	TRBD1	CASSPTGGAAEAFF
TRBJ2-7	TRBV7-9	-	CASSPRQDLYEQYF
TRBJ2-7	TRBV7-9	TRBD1	CASSSPSGTELSYEQYF
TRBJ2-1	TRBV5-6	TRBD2	CASNQGLAGSYNEQFF
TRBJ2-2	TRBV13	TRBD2	CASSPLAGGKNTGELFF
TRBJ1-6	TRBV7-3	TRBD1	CASSLTGQGSNSPLHF
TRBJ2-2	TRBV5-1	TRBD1	CASSYPGQGAGELFF
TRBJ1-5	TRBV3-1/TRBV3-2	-	CASSQASQPQHF
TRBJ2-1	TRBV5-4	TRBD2	CASSSLAGGGNEQFF
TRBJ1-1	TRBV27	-	CASSLGGFSSEAFF
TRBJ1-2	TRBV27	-	CASSWRGTSYGYTF
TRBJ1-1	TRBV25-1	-	CASTYRFMNTEAFF
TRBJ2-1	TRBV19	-	CASSQGGNEQFF
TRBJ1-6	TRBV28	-	CASGSQGAGSPLHF
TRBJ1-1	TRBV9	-	CASSVLAGNTEAFF
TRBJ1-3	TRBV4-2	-	CASSQDPTQGNTIYF
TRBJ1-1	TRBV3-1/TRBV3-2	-	CASSPSGNTEAFF
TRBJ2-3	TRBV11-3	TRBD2	CASSTRLAGGPDTQYF
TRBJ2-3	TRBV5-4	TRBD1	CASSATGKDTQYF
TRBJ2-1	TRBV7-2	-	CASSPGMGGQFF
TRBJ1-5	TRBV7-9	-	CASSLNSLQPQHF
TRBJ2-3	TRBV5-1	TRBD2	CASSPGRLAGSDTQYF
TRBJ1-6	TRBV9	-	CASSVVAGGRNSPLHF
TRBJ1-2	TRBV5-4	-	CASSFGGGNGGNYGYTF
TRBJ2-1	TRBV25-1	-	CASSSRPLWGPNEQFF
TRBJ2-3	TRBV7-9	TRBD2	CASSFPLAGRPDTQYF
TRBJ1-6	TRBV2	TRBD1	CASRTGAGSPLHF
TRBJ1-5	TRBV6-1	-	CASSEVRHQPQHF
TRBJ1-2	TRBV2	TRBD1	CASSSDRGLYYGYTF